This entry lists 32 T cell receptor beta chains sequenced from one sample in a study of Ad26.COV2.S vaccination and SARS-CoV-2 variants. Treatment described: 19 received Ad26.COV2.S at low or high dose, single or two shots; several received placebo; per-sample allocation not given. Samples were taken on day 63 after the first vaccine or placebo injection. The method was immunoSEQ multiplex PCR; TCRdb's version includes in-frame clones alone and lacks a portion of them. The sample yields about 460,000 clones, roughly nine tenths seen once. Here the sequenced sample was peripheral blood, taken in a trial of Ad26.COV2.S vaccine versus placebo. Every receptor here comes from a person between 18 and 65 years old who received the Ad26.COV2.S COVID-19 vaccine or a placebo.

This clone has only one observation. The rearrangement uses TRBV28 and TRBJ1-5; D may be TRBD1 (5 bases). Germline loops: CDR1 MDHEN, CDR2 SYDVKM. The CDR3 runs 14 residues. Trimming took off 3 bases at V and 6 bases at J, with 12 bases between the two ends. The CDR3 DNA reads TGTGCCAGCAGTTTTTCAGGGAATGGTCAGCCCCAGCATTTT. The encoded protein is CASSFSGNGQPQHF.

V is TRBV27 and J is TRBJ2-7; D gene unclear. The CDR3 totals 14 residues. Trimming took 4 bases from V and 3 from J, leaving 13 bases between them. CDR1 is MNHEY and CDR2 is SMNVEV in the germline V gene (reference sequence). CDR3 bases: TGTGCCAGCAGTTCGGGTATTTTTTTCTACGAGCAGTACTTC. Its translation is CASSSGIFFYEQYF.

The genes are TRBV30 and TRBJ2-5; the match to TRBD1 covers 9 bases. The CDR3 consists of 13 residues. CDR1 GTSNPN and CDR2 SVGIG come from the germline V gene (reference sequence). V was pared by 3 bases and J by 7 bases, with 6 bases of the junction left unmatched. The CDR3 DNA follows: TGTGCCTGGAGCGCAGAGACAGGGGGGACCCAGTACTTC. Protein: CAWSAETGGTQYF.

This chain joins TRBV5-4 and TRBJ2-1; 9 bases are shared with TRBD2. V shed 5 bases, J shed 5 bases, and the junction held 5 bases outside the gene matches. The germline V gene has CDR1 SGHNT and CDR2 YYREEE (reference sequence). The CDR3 runs 14 residues. This CDR3 is CASRPSGADNEQFF. CDR3 DNA sequence: TGTGCCAGCAGGCCTAGCGGGGCGGACAATGAGCAGTTCTTC.

V usage is TRBV9 and J usage is TRBJ2-2; 8 nucleotides agree with TRBD1. Germline V gives CDR1 SGDLS, CDR2 YYNGEE. The CDR3 runs to 16 residues. The V segment lost 2 bases and the J segment 4 bases; nucleotides outside the gene matches: 7. The CDR3 loop reads CASSVSGGLSTGELFF. CDR3 nucleotides: TGTGCCAGCAGCGTGTCAGGGGGCCTTTCCACCGGGGAGCTGTTTTTT.

The rearrangement uses TRBV2 and TRBJ1-4; 7 bases line up with TRBD1. With 5 bases clipped from V and 7 bases from J, the junction kept 4 bases outside the gene matches. The CDR3 is made up of 13 amino acids. CDR1 SNHLY and CDR2 FYNNEI come from the germline V gene. The CDR3 spells CASSQGGGEKLFF. The DNA for the CDR3 is TGTGCCAGCAGTCAGGGGGGCGGTGAAAAACTGTTTTTT.

In its sample, this clone was seen once. CDR3 sequence: CASSLVSGNTIYF. The DNA of the CDR3 is TGTGCCAGCAGCTTAGTTTCTGGAAACACCATATATTTT. The chain joins TRBV7-9 to TRBJ1-3; D gene uncertain. This CDR3 contains 13 residues. Germline CDR1 reads SEHNR; CDR2 reads FQNEAQ (reference sequence). Deletions cut 1 base from V and 1 base from J, with 2 bases between.

The chain has TRBV6-2 or TRBV6-3 and TRBJ2-7; possibly TRBD2 for D (6 bases). V lost 2 bases and J lost 3, with 14 bases in between. CDR3 size: 15 residues. Germline lookup yields CDR1 MNHEY and CDR2 SVGEGT. The DNA of the CDR3 is TGTGCCAGCAGTTACCTCCCGGGAGAAAACTACGAGCAGTACTTC. This sequence encodes CASSYLPGENYEQYF.

This sequence joins TRBV4-1 and TRBJ2-6, with D uncertain. The CDR3 has 15 amino acids. The germline V gene has CDR1 MGHRA and CDR2 YSYEKL. Trimming shortened V by 0 bases and J by 3 bases, and 6 bases separated the two germline ends. The CDR3 loop is CASSQERVGANVLTF. The CDR3 DNA follows: TGCGCCAGCAGCCAAGAAAGAGTTGGGGCCAACGTCCTGACTTTC.

The J gene is TRBJ1-2, the V gene TRBV5-1; D gene ambiguous. Germline CDR1 SGHRS, CDR2 YFSETQ. The length of the CDR3 is 13 residues. With 1 base removed from V and 4 bases from J, the gap between germline ends came to 8 bases. The CDR3, as DNA: TGCGCCAGCAGCTTGAGCCCCCTCTATGGCTACACCTTC. It yields the protein CASSLSPLYGYTF.

J is TRBJ2-5 and V is TRBV25-1, with 10 bases matching TRBD1. CDR3 length equals 14 residues. Unmatched junction bases numbered 1, after V lost 1 base and J lost 5 bases. Germline CDR1 is MGHDK and CDR2 is SYGVNS. The CDR3 bases are TGTGCCAGCAGTGAATGGGGACAGGGGGAGACCCAGTACTTC. It is translated as CASSEWGQGETQYF.

The V call is TRBV6-1, the J call TRBJ1-3; tentatively, D is TRBD1 (6 bases). Per germline, CDR1 MNHNS and CDR2 SASEGT. Trimming took off 4 bases at V and 4 bases at J, with 23 bases between the two ends. The CDR3 loop spans 18 amino acids. The CDR3 protein is CASSAPGTFGSTGNTIYF. The CDR3 nucleotides are TGTGCCAGCAGTGCCCCCGGGACATTTGGCTCGACAGGAAACACCATATATTTT.

The chain has TRBV18 and TRBJ2-5, with D unresolved. Germline V CDR1 and CDR2: KGHSH, LQKENI. Deletions cut 1 base from V and 2 bases from J, with 14 bases between. The CDR3 loop spans 16 amino acids. The CDR3 coding sequence is TGTGCCAGCTCACCACGTGTCCAGAACAGTCAAGAGACCCAGTACTTC. Its protein is CASSPRVQNSQETQYF.

The sample holds a few counts of this clone. The CDR3 loop is CASSFSGVLDTIYF. CDR3 sequence (DNA): TGTGCCAGCAGCTTTTCGGGGGTTCTCGACACCATATATTTT. The chain joins TRBV11-2 to TRBJ1-3; the D gene is possibly TRBD1 (5 bases). Germline loops: CDR1 SGHAT, CDR2 FQNNGV. The CDR3 is 14 residues long. The V end lost 3 bases, the J end lost 8 bases, and 14 bases lay between the germline ends. Filled out from reference TRBV11-2 and TRBJ1-3, the complete variable domain reads EAGVAQSPRYKIIEKRQSVAFWCNPISGHATLYWYQQILGQGPKLLIQFQNNGVVDDSQLPKDRFSAERLKGVDSTLKIQPAKLEDSAVYLCASSFSGVLDTIYFGEGSWLTVV.

This chain links TRBV2 with TRBJ1-2; TRBD1 matches at 9 bases. The V segment lost 3 bases and the J segment 4 bases; nucleotides outside the gene matches: 6. The CDR3 is 15 residues long. Germline V gives CDR1 SNHLY, CDR2 FYNNEI. CDR3 nucleotides: TGTGCCAGCAGTGACGAACAGGGGGCCTTCTATGGCTACACCTTC. This gives the protein CASSDEQGAFYGYTF. Using reference TRBV2 and TRBJ1-2 for the parts outside the CDR3, the full variable domain is EPEVTQTPSHQVTQMGQEVILRCVPISNHLYFYWYRQILGQKVEFLVSFYNNEISEKSEIFDDQFSVERPDGSNFTLKIRSTKLEDSAMYFCASSDEQGAFYGYTFGSGTRLTVV.

The chain joins TRBV7-9 to TRBJ2-1, with 11 bases that match TRBD2. Trimming at V came to 5 bases and at J to 6 bases, leaving 6 bases not matched to a gene. Germline CDR1 SEHNR, CDR2 FQNEAQ (reference sequence). The CDR3 runs to 15 residues. CDR3 loop: CASSLPGLAVNEQFF. CDR3 DNA: TGTGCCAGCAGCCTCCCGGGACTAGCGGTCAATGAGCAGTTCTTC.

The J gene is TRBJ2-5, the V gene TRBV5-1; 9 bases fit TRBD1. V lost 5 bases and J lost 3; bases outside the gene matches: 11. Germline values: CDR1 SGHRS, CDR2 YFSETQ. CDR3 length equals 16 residues. DNA of the CDR3: TGCGCCAGCAGACCACGTGGGGGACAGGGCAAAGAGACCCAGTACTTC. Protein: CASRPRGGQGKETQYF.

The chain is built from TRBV9 and TRBJ1-2; 8 bases match TRBD1. The V and J ends lost 1 base and 4 bases, in that order; junction bases with no gene match: 6. CDR1 and CDR2 (germline): SGDLS, YYNGEE. This CDR3 comprises 15 residues. The CDR3 DNA is TGTGCCAGCAGCGTATCCGGGACAGGCATCTATGGCTACACCTTC. This gives the protein CASSVSGTGIYGYTF.

The V call is TRBV4-2, the J call TRBJ1-4; D is undetermined. The CDR3 is 15 residues long. V lost 3 bases and J lost 8, with 16 bases in between. Germline assignment: CDR1 LGHNA and CDR2 YNFKEQ. In nucleotides, the CDR3 is TGTGCCAGCAGCCAGGAAAGGGCACAGCGAGAAAAACTGTTTTTT. It specifies CASSQERAQREKLFF.

The V and J genes are TRBV19 and TRBJ1-5; D gene unclear. Germline V gene data show CDR1 as LNHDA and CDR2 as SQIVND (reference sequence). This CDR3 region has 14 residues. V lost 5 bases and J lost 5, with 13 bases in between. The CDR3 is CASSALAGYQPQHF. Written as DNA, the CDR3 is TGTGCCAGTAGTGCGCTGGCCGGCTATCAGCCCCAGCATTTT.

This clone was counted once. CDR3: CASSYSNRDRFPYTF. The CDR3 DNA sequence: TGTGCCAGCAGTTACTCCAACAGGGATCGGTTCCCCTACACCTTC. This sequence joins TRBV6-5 and TRBJ1-2; D may be TRBD1 (6 bases). This CDR3 spans 15 amino acids. Germline V gives CDR1 MNHEY, CDR2 SVGAGI. Trimming pared 0 bases from V and 10 bases from J, leaving 18 bases between.

The chain employs TRBV24-1 and TRBJ2-5, with TRBD1 matching over 9 bases. J lost 2 bases, V lost 5 bases, and 2 bases had no gene match. From germline, CDR1 is KGHDR and CDR2 SFDVKD. The CDR3 sequence is 14 residues long. This chain's CDR3 is CATSGDRVQETQYF. CDR3 sequence (DNA): TGTGCCACCAGTGGGGACAGGGTTCAAGAGACCCAGTACTTC.

The V gene is TRBV30, the J gene TRBJ1-2; D is uncertain. This CDR3 is built from 12 residues. Trimming removed 0 bases from V and 2 bases from J, with 4 bases in between. Germline-derived CDR1 and CDR2 are GTSNPN and SVGIG (reference sequence). The CDR3 sequence: CAWSVTNYGYTF. The DNA for the CDR3 is TGTGCCTGGAGTGTAACGAACTATGGCTACACCTTC.

The V gene is TRBV11-3, the J gene TRBJ2-1; tentative D call: TRBD1 (6 bases). Germline CDR1 reads SGHNT; CDR2 reads YENEEA. V lost 3 bases to trimming and J lost 7 bases, with 16 bases between them. This CDR3 region has 15 residues. This chain's CDR3 is CASSFGQGLGNEQFF. CDR3 nucleotides: TGTGCCAGCAGCTTTGGGCAGGGGTTGGGAAATGAGCAGTTCTTC.

The rearrangement uses TRBV29-1 and TRBJ1-2; 8 positions match TRBD1. The junction had 8 bases not matched to a gene; V was cut back by 3 bases and J by 8 bases. The CDR3 contains 13 residues. Germline values: CDR1 SQVTM, CDR2 ANQGSEA. The CDR3, as DNA: TGCAGCGTTGAGGTTACCGGGACAGGAGGCTACACCTTC. This gives the protein CSVEVTGTGGYTF.

The chain uses TRBV18 and TRBJ2-3; TRBD1 aligns across 8 bases. Unmatched junction bases numbered 10, after V lost 6 bases and J lost 2 bases. The germline V gene has CDR1 KGHSH and CDR2 LQKENI. This CDR3 has 16 amino acids. CDR3: CASSPTTGVVTDTQYF. In DNA, the CDR3 is TGTGCCAGCTCGCCGACGACAGGGGTGGTCACAGATACGCAGTATTTT.

The V call is TRBV28, the J call TRBJ1-2; D gene uncertain. The CDR3 length is 11 residues. V dropped 5 bases and J dropped 9 bases, with 10 bases sitting between them. Germline lookup yields CDR1 MDHEN and CDR2 SYDVKM. The CDR3 sequence: CASSNGVSYTF. The CDR3 DNA follows: TGTGCCAGCAGTAATGGGGTGAGCTACACCTTC.

The chain uses TRBV9 and TRBJ2-1; tentative D call: TRBD1 (5 bases). Germline CDR1 is SGDLS and CDR2 is YYNGEE. Trimming removed 5 bases from V and 0 bases from J, with 12 bases in between. The length of the CDR3 is 15 residues. DNA of the CDR3: TGTGCCAGCAGTCGGCAGGGCAGCTCCTACAATGAGCAGTTCTTC. This sequence encodes CASSRQGSSYNEQFF.

The rearrangement links TRBV6-5 to TRBJ1-1; D perhaps matches TRBD1 (5 bases). CDR3 length: 11 amino acids. The V and J ends lost 7 bases and 8 bases respectively, with 11 bases between them. Germline V gene lookup returns CDR1 MNHEY and CDR2 SVGAGI. The CDR3 nucleotides read TGTGCCAGCACGACCGGGGGAGAAGCTTTCTTT. Translated, it gives CASTTGGEAFF.

This rearrangement joins TRBV19 to TRBJ2-6; maybe TRBD1 (6 bases). Germline V gives CDR1 LNHDA, CDR2 SQIVND (reference sequence). This CDR3 is built from 16 residues. Trimming took 4 bases from V and 0 from J, leaving 10 bases between them. The CDR3 region is CASSKQGGSGANVLTF. The CDR3 nucleotides are TGTGCCAGTAGTAAACAGGGTGGCTCTGGGGCCAACGTCCTGACTTTC.

The chain employs TRBV6-2 or TRBV6-3 and TRBJ1-1, with D perhaps matching TRBD1 (6 bases). The germline gives CDR1 MNHEY, CDR2 SVGEGT. V was cut by 5 bases and J by 2 bases, with 15 bases left in between. The CDR3 has 15 residues. The CDR3 DNA sequence: TGTGCCAGCAGTAGATGGACAGTAACAAACACTGAAGCTTTCTTT. Translating gives CASSRWTVTNTEAFF.

The chain recombines TRBV18 with TRBJ1-3; no clear D. V was shortened by 1 base and J by 4 bases, with 14 bases between the two germline ends. CDR3 length: 16 residues. Germline V lookup: CDR1 KGHSH, CDR2 LQKENI. The CDR3 coding sequence is TGTGCCAGCTCACCACAGGGTGGAGCATTGGGAAACACCATATATTTT. Translated, it gives CASSPQGGALGNTIYF. Supplemented by reference TRBV18 and TRBJ1-3, the full variable domain reads NAGVMQNPRHLVRRRGQEARLRCSPMKGHSHVYWYRQLPEEGLKFMVYLQKENIIDESGMPKERFSAEFPKEGPSILRIQQVVRGDSAAYFCASSPQGGALGNTIYFGEGSWLTVV.